This TCR beta chain was captured by sequencing in a study of cytomegalovirus exposure and HLA in healthy donors (dated by TCRdb to the late 2010s). General notes on the study: The roughly 670 repertoires of the first cohort and the 95 to 150 validation repertoires were produced on the same platform, according to a later analysis. The study combined high-throughput TCR immunosequencing, statistical association of individual TCRs with disease status, and machine learning to predict cytomegalovirus infection status. The aim of the study was to test whether cataloging public T cell receptors could identify signatures of past pathogen exposure. In addition to the first cohort of approximately 670 subjects, a separate validation cohort of over 90 different subjects was used.

The donors belonged to the validation cohort of about 130 subjects, which was separate from the approximately 700-subject first cohort. The method was the immunoSEQ multiplex PCR assay. Under the source paper's analysis protocol: A statistical classification framework was built for diagnosing cytomegalovirus status from the catalog of TCR beta chain sequences. What TCRdb holds here is the immuneACCESS table cut down to in-frame rearrangements. Part of the clones is not present; checked against another copy, under half of the missing clones reflect an unresolved V gene, and the others are unexplained. The DNA gave D and trimming, while V, J and clone size come from that table. Recorded for this sample are roughly 300,000 clones; approximately 87% of them occurred a single time. The biggest ten clones account for about 0.99% of the sample. The study at large found these results: Most TCR sequences were seen in very few donors, while some public TCRs were found in many individuals. A later analysis lacked HLA typing for the validation cohort, so it scored co-occurrence in that cohort across all 110 or so repertoires. The study listed 170 or so TCR beta chains as associated with cytomegalovirus. In vitro tests confirmed that a few of the cytomegalovirus-associated TCR beta chains recognize cytomegalovirus antigens. In both the original and validation cohorts, the classifier was reported to diagnose cytomegalovirus status with high specificity and sensitivity. The authors suggested that the approach could potentially be extended to other disease states and immunological phenotypes. A later analysis found that TCRs clustered in the first cohort also tended to co-occur in the roughly 120 validation repertoires, with 94% of cluster scores above 0.

There are 14 amino acids in the CDR3, from cysteine to phenylalanine inclusive. Solely the CDR3 DNA is kept, with 42 bases framed from the first base. Trimming accounts for 2 bases at V and 3 bases at J, while the number of junction bases matched to no gene is 3. CDR1 and CDR2 (SGDLS, YYNGEE) derive from the germline V gene. Points on this clone: Its antigen is currently not known. No base-level quality is on record; no much larger clone is a single base apart. Other nucleotide sequences in the sample specify the same CDR3.

This receptor was taken from a woman aged 18-29 years in good health and CMV-seronegative. The sequenced sample consisted of PBMCs. The sequence joins TRBV9 to TRBJ2-7; TRBD2 aligns with 9 central bases. CDR3 protein: CASSVAGGIYEQYF. In nucleotides, the sequence is TGTGCCAGCAGCGTCGCGGGAGGGATCTACGAGCAGTACTTC.